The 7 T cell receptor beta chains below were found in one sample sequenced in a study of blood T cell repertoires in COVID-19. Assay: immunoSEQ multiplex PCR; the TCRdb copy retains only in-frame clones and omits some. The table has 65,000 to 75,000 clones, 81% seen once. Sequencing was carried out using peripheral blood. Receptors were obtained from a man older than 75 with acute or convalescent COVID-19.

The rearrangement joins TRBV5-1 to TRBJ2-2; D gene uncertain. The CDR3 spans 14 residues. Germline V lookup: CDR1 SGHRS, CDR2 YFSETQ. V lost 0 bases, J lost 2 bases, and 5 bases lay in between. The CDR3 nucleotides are TGCGCCAGCAGCTTGGGACACAACACCGGGGAGCTGTTTTTT. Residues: CASSLGHNTGELFF.

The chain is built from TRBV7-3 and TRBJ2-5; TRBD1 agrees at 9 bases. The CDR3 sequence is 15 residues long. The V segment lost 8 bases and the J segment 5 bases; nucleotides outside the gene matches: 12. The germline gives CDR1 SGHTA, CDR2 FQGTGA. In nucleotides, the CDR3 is TGTGCCAGCGATACCTCGACAGGGGGATATGAGACCCAGTACTTC. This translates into CASDTSTGGYETQYF.

The CDR3 DNA reads TGTGCCAGCAGCCAAACTGGGACAGAAAATTCACCCCTCCACTTT. Encoded protein: CASSQTGTENSPLHF. The V gene is TRBV9, the J gene TRBJ1-6; 7 bases align to TRBD1. The CDR3 loop spans 15 amino acids. CDR1 is SGDLS and CDR2 is YYNGEE in the germline V gene. Unmatched junction bases numbered 8, after V lost 4 bases and J lost 7 bases.

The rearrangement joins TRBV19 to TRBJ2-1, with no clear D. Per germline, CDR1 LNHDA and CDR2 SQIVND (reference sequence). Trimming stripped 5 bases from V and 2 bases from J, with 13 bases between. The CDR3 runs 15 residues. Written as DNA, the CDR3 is TGTGCCAGTAGTGCCCCCGGCCGGGCCTACAATGAGCAGTTCTTC. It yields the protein CASSAPGRAYNEQFF.

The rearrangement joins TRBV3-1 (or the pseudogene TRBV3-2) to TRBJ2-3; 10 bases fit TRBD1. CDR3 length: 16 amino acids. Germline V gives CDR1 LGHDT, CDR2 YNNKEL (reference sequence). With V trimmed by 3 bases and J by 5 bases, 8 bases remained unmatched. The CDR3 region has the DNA TGTGCCAGCAGCCAGGGGTGGACAGGGGGGGGAGATACGCAGTATTTT. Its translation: CASSQGWTGGGDTQYF.

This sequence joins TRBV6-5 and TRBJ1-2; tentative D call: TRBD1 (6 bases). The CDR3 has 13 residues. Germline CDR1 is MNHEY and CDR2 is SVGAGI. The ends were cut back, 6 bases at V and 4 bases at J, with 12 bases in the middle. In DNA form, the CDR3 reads TGTGCCAGCAGACAACAGGGAATCTATGGCTACACCTTC. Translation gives CASRQQGIYGYTF.

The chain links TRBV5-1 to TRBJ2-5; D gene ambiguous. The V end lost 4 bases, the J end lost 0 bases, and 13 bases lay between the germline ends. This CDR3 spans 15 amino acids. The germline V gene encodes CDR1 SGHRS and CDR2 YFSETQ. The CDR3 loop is CASSLRTLYQETQYF. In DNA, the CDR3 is TGCGCCAGCAGCCTAAGAACCCTGTACCAAGAGACCCAGTACTTC.